Listed below are T cell receptor beta chains from one sample, sequenced in a study of response to subunit inactivated influenza vaccine. TCRdb called the RT-PCR reads again in MiXCR, with one record for every CDR3 protein. Altogether about 650,000 distinct CDR3 sequences are present, around 16% being singletons, with the ten largest covering 9.5% to 13%. The sample consisted of PBMCs from blood, taken less than 13 days after vaccination. Receptors originate from a man in his forties or fifties who received an inactivated influenza vaccine. Both conserved end residues are part of each CDR3. Fields, in order: V gene, clone size, J gene, D gene, CDR3 DNA, CDR3 protein. The D gene is left open where the match is weak. Expanded clones are given a class, and other clones once, few, many or no size at all.

TRBV9,-,TRBJ2-5,-,TGTGCCAGCAGCGTAGGGGACCTACAAGAGACCCAGTACTTC,CASSVGDLQETQYF
TRBV7-2,-,TRBJ2-1,TRBD2,TGTGCCAGCAGCTTAGATAGCGGGAGGCCCTACAATGAGCAGTTCTTC,CASSLDSGRPYNEQFF
TRBV18,-,TRBJ2-1,-,TGTGCCAGCTCACCACCAGGGGTCAATGAGCAGTTCTTC,CASSPPGVNEQFF
TRBV10-3,-,TRBJ1-1,TRBD1,TGTGCCATCAGTGTGGACAGGGCTGGGTCTGAAGCTTTCTTT,CAISVDRAGSEAFF
TRBV23-1,-,TRBJ2-1,-,TGCGCCAGCAGTCTAATGGGTAGCGAGAGGGCGCGGTACAATGAGCAGTTCTTC,CASSLMGSERARYNEQFF
TRBV28,-,TRBJ2-6,TRBD1,TGTGCCAGCACTCTCGGAAGGGGGCCTGGGGCCAACGTCCTGACTTTC,CASTLGRGPGANVLTF
TRBV20-1,-,TRBJ1-5,-,TGCAGTGCTAAGGAGCGGCCTAATCAGCCCCAGCATTTT,CSAKERPNQPQHF
TRBV5-5,-,TRBJ1-1,-,TGTGCCAGCTCTGCAGGGGTCGGTATCGCTTCTCTGTTT,CASSAGVGIASLF
TRBV2,few,TRBJ2-7,TRBD2,TGTGCCAGCGGTGACAGCGGGAGGCTCTACGAGCAGTACTTC,CASGDSGRLYEQYF
TRBV25-1,-,TRBJ2-3,-,TGTGCCAGCAGTGTTCCAGCGGACATCACAGATACGCAGTATTTT,CASSVPADITDTQYF
TRBV7-2,-,TRBJ1-1,-,TGTGCCAGCAGGACGGGGCTGAATGGGATGAACACTGAAGCTTTCTTT,CASRTGLNGMNTEAFF
TRBV20-1,few,TRBJ2-3,TRBD1,TGCAGTGCCCCCTCGGACAGGGGGTTATACATGGCGCAGTATTTT,CSAPSDRGLYMAQYF
TRBV7-8,-,TRBJ2-5,-,TGTGCCAGCAGCTTATCATGGGGGGCCGAAGAGACCCAGTACTTC,CASSLSWGAEETQYF
TRBV3-1,few,TRBJ1-6,-,TGTGCCAGCAGCCAAGGGACGGGCTATTCACCCCTCCACTTT,CASSQGTGYSPLHF
TRBV12-3/TRBV12-4,few,TRBJ2-2,-,TGTGCCAGCCATCTAGGCACCGGGGAGCTGTTTTTT,CASHLGTGELFF
TRBV5-5,-,TRBJ2-1,-,TGTGCCAGCAGCTTCCCAGGGGACAATGAGCAGTTCTTC,CASSFPGDNEQFF
TRBV15,once,TRBJ2-7,-,TGTGCCACCAGCAGGGAGACAACCTACGAGCAGTACTTC,CATSRETTYEQYF
TRBV20-1,few,TRBJ1-4,TRBD1,TGCAGTGCTAGAGATCTACAGACAGGGGGTGAAAAACTGTTTTTT,CSARDLQTGGEKLFF
TRBV5-1,-,TRBJ2-2,-,TGCACCAGCAGCGACCAGGGGGGCACCGGGGAGCTGTTTTTT,CTSSDQGGTGELFF
TRBV7-9,many,TRBJ1-1,TRBD1,TGTGCCAGCAGCTTATTCCCTAGGGACAGGGCAACTGAAGCTTTCTTT,CASSLFPRDRATEAFF
TRBV3-1,many,TRBJ2-3,-,TGTGCCAGCAGCCCACCCCCAGGAGATACGCAGTATTTT,CASSPPPGDTQYF
TRBV30,-,TRBJ2-2,-,TGTGCCTGGAGTGGGCAGAGCACCGGGGAGCTGTTTTTT,CAWSGQSTGELFF
TRBV11-2,-,TRBJ2-2,TRBD2,TGTGCCAGCAGATGGACTAGCGGGGGCCCCGGGGAGCTGTTTTTT,CASRWTSGGPGELFF
TRBV28,-,TRBJ1-5,-,TGTGCCAGCAGAGACCCGACAGGTGCCAATCAGCCCCAGCATTTT,CASRDPTGANQPQHF
TRBV30,-,TRBJ2-1,-,TGTGCCTGGAGAATGTCCGTCGGTGAGCAGTTCTTC,CAWRMSVGEQFF
TRBV7-2,-,TRBJ2-7,TRBD1,TGTGCCAGCAGCTTAGTGGGACAGAGCTACGAGCAGTACTTC,CASSLVGQSYEQYF
TRBV6-5,-,TRBJ2-7,TRBD1,TGTGCCAGCAGTTATGGTGCCGGACAGGGGTCCTACGAGCAGTACTTC,CASSYGAGQGSYEQYF
TRBV2,-,TRBJ2-3,TRBD2,TGTGCCAGCAGTGATTCTAGCGGGGGGAGAGATACGCAGTATTTT,CASSDSSGGRDTQYF
TRBV5-1,-,TRBJ1-1,-,TGCGCCAGCAGCTGGGGTACAGGGATGAACACTGAAGCTTTCTTT,CASSWGTGMNTEAFF
TRBV4-3,few,TRBJ1-1,-,TGCGCCAGCAGCCAGACTAGGCGGCGGCTGAACACTGAAGCTTTCTTT,CASSQTRRRLNTEAFF
TRBV7-2,many,TRBJ2-7,-,TGTGCCAGCAGCTTAGATTCCCGGAGTACCTACGAGCAGTACTTC,CASSLDSRSTYEQYF
TRBV7-8,-,TRBJ2-1,TRBD2,TGTGCCAGCAGAGCGGGACTAGCGGGAGTGGGTGTCTACAATGAGCAGTTCTTC,CASRAGLAGVGVYNEQFF
TRBV20-1,-,TRBJ1-1,TRBD1,TGCAGTGCTCCGGGACAGGAGAACACTGAAGCTTTCTTT,CSAPGQENTEAFF
TRBV29-1,few,TRBJ2-5,-,TGCAGCGTGCTCAGTAGGGCCCAAGAGACCCAGTACTTC,CSVLSRAQETQYF
TRBV28,-,TRBJ2-3,-,TGTGCCAGCAGTTTACTAGCGAGGAGGCCCCCGGATACGCAGTATTTT,CASSLLARRPPDTQYF
TRBV7-9,few,TRBJ2-2,-,TGTGCCAGCAGCTTAGGGAGCATCACCGGGGAGCTGTTTTTT,CASSLGSITGELFF
TRBV4-1,-,TRBJ2-3,-,TGCGCCAGCAGCCAGGGAGCGGCAGATACGCAGTATTTT,CASSQGAADTQYF
TRBV12-3/TRBV12-4,-,TRBJ1-2,-,TGTGCCAGCAGTTTCCGGGGATTGTATGGCTACACCTTC,CASSFRGLYGYTF
TRBV6-5,-,TRBJ2-1,-,TGTGCCAGCAGTTACTCAGGGGTCCAAAACAATGAGCAGTTCTTC,CASSYSGVQNNEQFF
TRBV5-1,-,TRBJ2-1,-,TGCGCCAGCAGCTTGGTGGGCGCCTACTCCTACAATGAGCAGTTCTTC,CASSLVGAYSYNEQFF
TRBV12-3/TRBV12-4,few,TRBJ2-2,-,TGTGCCAGCAGGCCTGGGGAGGTCCCCGGGGAGCTGTTTTTT,CASRPGEVPGELFF
TRBV20-1,-,TRBJ2-5,-,TGCAGTGCCACCGGGGGAACAGGTGACCTCCAAGAGACCCAGTACTTC,CSATGGTGDLQETQYF